This T cell receptor beta chain was sequenced for a study of cytomegalovirus exposure and HLA in healthy donors. Study at large: A later analysis reported the same platform for the roughly 120 validation repertoires and the roughly 650 first-cohort repertoires. Study results and limitations: For cytomegalovirus status, the classifier reportedly gave diagnoses with high specificity and sensitivity.

While the first cohort had hundreds of subjects, the donors belonged to the separate validation cohort of 100 to 150 subjects. Only in-frame clones appear in the TCRdb table, and some are missing; sequencing was by immunoSEQ multiplex PCR. The sample carries about 350,000 clones, around 90% recorded once. The CDR3 extends over 12 amino acids. The germline V gene has CDR1 PRHDT and CDR2 FYEKMQ (reference sequence). V was pared by 0 bases and J by 2 bases, with 2 bases between. On this clone: Its target is not known. Other DNA sequences from this sample encode an identical CDR3 as well.

V gene TRBV13 combines with J gene TRBJ2-7, with D hard to call. Input material: PBMCs. This clonotype was obtained from a woman between 25 and 40 years old in good health and CMV-seropositive. CDR3 sequence reads: CASSLGAYEQYF. The CDR3 DNA reads TGTGCCAGCAGCTTAGGTGCCTACGAGCAGTACTTC. Full variable domain (rest looked up from reference TRBV13 and TRBJ2-7): AAGVIQSPRHLIKEKRETATLKCYPIPRHDTVYWYQQGPGQDPQFLISFYEKMQSDKGSIPDRFSAQQFSDYHSELNMSSLELGDSALYFCASSLGAYEQYFGPGTRLTVT.